The next 14 T cell receptor beta chains were all read from a single sample in a study of neurological immune-mediated disorders. Each CDR3 protein gets one entry after TCRdb re-called the 5' RACE reads with MiXCR. Of under 45,000 distinct CDR3 sequences listed, roughly 21% were seen once; the top ten hold about 4.5%. Indicated time point: technical triplicate 3. Input material: PBMCs. All receptors come from a man in his 60s with HTLV-1-associated myelopathy (HAM/TSP).

This clonotype occurred many times. Here the CDR3 DNA reads TGCAGTGCTCCGCAGGGACAGGGGACCTACAATGAGCAGTTCTTC. Residues: CSAPQGQGTYNEQFF. The chain carries TRBV20-1 and TRBJ2-1; 10 bases fit TRBD1. V lost 5 bases to trimming and J lost 2 bases; unmatched junction nucleotides: 6. In germline, CDR1 is DFQATT, CDR2 SNEGSKA (reference sequence). The CDR3 length is 15 residues.

The rearrangement joins TRBV2 to TRBJ1-1; D possibly corresponds to TRBD1 (6 bases). Germline V gene lookup returns CDR1 SNHLY and CDR2 FYNNEI. With 8 bases removed from V and 6 bases from J, the gap between germline ends came to 13 bases. The CDR3 runs 12 residues. The CDR3 coding sequence is TGTGCCAGCGCCAACAGGGCGGCTGAAGCTTTCTTT. Amino acid sequence: CASANRAAEAFF.

This clonotype was seen repeatedly, ten times or more. The V gene is TRBV6-6, the J gene TRBJ1-2, with D unclear. Trimming cost V 0 bases and J 1 base, with 6 bases left between them. This CDR3 contains 14 residues. The germline CDR1 and CDR2 sequences are MNHNY and SVGAGI (reference sequence). CDR3 DNA: TGTGCCAGCAGTTACTCAGAGATTAACTATGGCTACACCTTC. The encoded protein is CASSYSEINYGYTF.

This clonotype was detected ten times or more. V and J are TRBV5-1 and TRBJ2-5, with 7 bases identical to TRBD1. The CDR3 has 15 residues. Germline trimming cut 3 bases from V and 1 base from J; bases unmatched to any gene: 6. The germline CDR1 and CDR2 sequences are SGHRS and YFSETQ. CDR3 coding DNA: TGCGCCAGCAGCTGGGCACAGGGGACCCAAGAGACCCAGTACTTC. It translates to CASSWAQGTQETQYF.

This clonotype was observed many times. This chain joins TRBV20-1 and TRBJ1-1; D is ambiguous. This CDR3 has 13 residues. CDR1 and CDR2 (germline): DFQATT, SNEGSKA (reference sequence). V was shortened by 5 bases and J by 0 bases, with 10 bases between the two germline ends. In DNA form, the CDR3 reads TGCAGTGCTGAGGGCCCGTTGAACACTGAAGCTTTCTTT. Its protein is CSAEGPLNTEAFF.

This clonotype was counted at least ten times. The chain carries TRBV4-1 and TRBJ2-1; 8 bases are a match to TRBD2. CDR1 MGHRA and CDR2 YSYEKL come from the germline V gene. J gave up 9 bases and V 0 bases, and 4 bases lay outside the gene matches. This CDR3 region has 14 residues. In DNA, the CDR3 is TGCGCCAGCAGCCAAGAGGTAGCGGGAATTGAGCAGTTCTTC. The encoded protein is CASSQEVAGIEQFF.

CDR3 region: CASSFPVTEAFF. The CDR3 DNA follows: TGTGCCAGCAGCTTTCCGGTCACTGAAGCTTTCTTT. The V gene is TRBV7-2, the J gene TRBJ1-1, with D unresolved. In germline, CDR1 is SGHTA, CDR2 FQGNSA. Trimming took off 3 bases at V and 4 bases at J, with 6 bases between the two ends. The CDR3 contains 12 residues.

This clonotype was seen repeatedly, ten times or more. V and J are TRBV20-1 and TRBJ2-1, with no clear D. V was cut by 6 bases and J by 5 bases, with 14 bases left in between. Germline V lookup: CDR1 DFQATT, CDR2 SNEGSKA (reference sequence). The CDR3 runs to 13 residues. The CDR3 DNA sequence: TGCAGTGCAACGAGGCCCCCCGACAATGAGCAGTTCTTC. Translation gives CSATRPPDNEQFF.

This clonotype was observed many times. This sequence joins TRBV20-1 and TRBJ2-5; TRBD2 matches 8 bases. Trimming at V came to 0 bases and at J to 2 bases, leaving 8 bases not matched to a gene. The length of the CDR3 is 16 residues. Germline V lookup: CDR1 DFQATT, CDR2 SNEGSKA (reference sequence). CDR3 loop: CSARDRAGEGQETQYF. CDR3 bases: TGCAGTGCTAGAGATAGAGCGGGAGAGGGTCAAGAGACCCAGTACTTC.

This clonotype was recorded many times. V gene TRBV9 combines with J gene TRBJ2-7, with 8 bases identical to TRBD2. With V trimmed by 0 bases and J by 7 bases, 9 bases remained unmatched. Per the germline V gene, CDR1 is SGDLS and CDR2 is YYNGEE. This CDR3 spans 15 amino acids. Written as DNA, the CDR3 is TGTGCCAGCAGCGTAGAGGCTAGCGGGCCTGGGGAGCAGTACTTC. The encoded protein is CASSVEASGPGEQYF.

This clonotype was found many times. The chain has TRBV5-1 and TRBJ2-7; no reliable D call. There are 14 residues in the CDR3. Germline CDR1 reads SGHRS; CDR2 reads YFSETQ. The germline V and J ends were trimmed by 7 bases and 0 bases, with 14 bases remaining between them. The DNA of the CDR3 is TGCGCCAGCCAACAGACTCCGAGCTCCTACGAGCAGTACTTC. Translation gives CASQQTPSSYEQYF.

This clonotype was observed many times. The rearrangement uses TRBV10-3 and TRBJ1-2; TRBD1 might be the D (5 bases). The length of the CDR3 is 13 residues. From germline, CDR1 is ENHRY and CDR2 SYGVKD. Trimming removed 0 bases at V and 5 bases at J, with 7 bases between. This chain's CDR3 is CAISESGGYGYTF. CDR3 nucleotide sequence: TGTGCCATCAGTGAGTCCGGGGGGTATGGCTACACCTTC.

Details on this clonotype: The DNA is left out, because the CDR3 cannot be placed on it with certainty; the CDR3 is given as TCRdb lists it. The chain has TRBV5-1 and TRBJ1-2. 24 amino acids form the CDR3, both terminal residues included. Germline CDR1 is SGHRS and CDR2 is YFSETQ. The CDR3 loop is CASTNQTSMYLCASRKEMNYGYTF.

This clonotype was detected many times. The CDR3 spells CSASSGRGTGELFF. The CDR3 DNA reads TGCAGTGCTAGCTCCGGGAGAGGTACCGGGGAGCTGTTTTTT. The chain carries TRBV20-1 and TRBJ2-2; possible D gene TRBD2, 6 bases. The CDR3 sequence is 14 residues long. V shed 3 bases and J shed 5 bases, with 13 bases lying between them. The germline gives CDR1 DFQATT, CDR2 SNEGSKA (reference sequence).